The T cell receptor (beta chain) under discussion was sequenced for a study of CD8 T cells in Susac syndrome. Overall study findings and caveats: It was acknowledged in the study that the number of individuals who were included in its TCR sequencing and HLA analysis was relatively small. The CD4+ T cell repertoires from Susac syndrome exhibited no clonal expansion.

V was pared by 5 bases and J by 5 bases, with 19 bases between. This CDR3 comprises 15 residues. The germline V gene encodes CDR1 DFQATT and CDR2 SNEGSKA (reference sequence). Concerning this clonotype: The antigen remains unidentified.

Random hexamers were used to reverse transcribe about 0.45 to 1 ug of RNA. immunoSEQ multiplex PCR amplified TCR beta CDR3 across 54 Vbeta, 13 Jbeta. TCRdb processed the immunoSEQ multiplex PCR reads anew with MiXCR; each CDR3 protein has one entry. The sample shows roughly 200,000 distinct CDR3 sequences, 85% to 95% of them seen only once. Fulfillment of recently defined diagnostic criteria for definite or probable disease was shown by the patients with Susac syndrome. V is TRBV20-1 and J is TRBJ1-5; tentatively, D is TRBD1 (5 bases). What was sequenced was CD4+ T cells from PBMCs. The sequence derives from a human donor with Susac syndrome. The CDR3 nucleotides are TGCAGTGCTCGCTATGGAAGGGGAGACGATCAGCCCCAGCATTTT. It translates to CSARYGRGDDQPQHF.